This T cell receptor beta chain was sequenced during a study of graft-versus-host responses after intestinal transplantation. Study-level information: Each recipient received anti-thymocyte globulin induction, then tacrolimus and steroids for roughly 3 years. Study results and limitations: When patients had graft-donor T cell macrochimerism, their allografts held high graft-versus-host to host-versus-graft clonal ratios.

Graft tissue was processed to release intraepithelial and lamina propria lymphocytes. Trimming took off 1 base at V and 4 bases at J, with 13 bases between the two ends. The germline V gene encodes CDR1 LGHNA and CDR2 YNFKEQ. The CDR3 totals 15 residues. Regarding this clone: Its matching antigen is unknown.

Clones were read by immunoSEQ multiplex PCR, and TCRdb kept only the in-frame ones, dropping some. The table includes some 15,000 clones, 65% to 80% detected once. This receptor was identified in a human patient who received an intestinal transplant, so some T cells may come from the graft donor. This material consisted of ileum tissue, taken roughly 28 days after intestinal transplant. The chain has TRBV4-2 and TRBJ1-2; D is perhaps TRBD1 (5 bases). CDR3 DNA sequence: TGTGCCAGCAGCCAAGTTCAGGGAATTGGCTATGGCTACACCTTC. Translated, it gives CASSQVQGIGYGYTF.